This T cell receptor (beta chain) comes out of a study of blood T cells in healthy people across ages. Trimming took 10 bases from V and 3 from J, leaving 18 bases between them. This CDR3 has 14 residues. Per the germline V gene, CDR1 is MNHEY and CDR2 is SVGEGT. This clonotype has more than one count but fewer than ten. A sample-barcoded 5' primer and a J-beta primer mix were used in a second PCR of roughly 7 to 11 cycles. MiXCR, applied by TCRdb to the 5' RACE reads, yields one record per CDR3 protein. This repertoire shows 750,000 to 1,000,000 distinct CDR3 sequences, about 29% found once; its top ten account for 10%. These data are also associated with another study on T cells of mothers and their children. From that paper: Roughly 6 children and their three healthy Caucasian mothers were the donors. Over 8.5 million reads per mother and around 3.2 million per child were obtained. The effect of thymic selection on TCR recombination output is similar between related and unrelated pairs.

The source material was blood. This sequence joins TRBV6-2 or TRBV6-3 and TRBJ2-5; no reliable D call. This receptor was taken from a woman in her 40s in good health. This chain's CDR3 is CANNSTRKEETQYF. In DNA form, the CDR3 reads TGTGCCAACAACTCCACCCGGAAAGAAGAGACCCAGTACTTC.